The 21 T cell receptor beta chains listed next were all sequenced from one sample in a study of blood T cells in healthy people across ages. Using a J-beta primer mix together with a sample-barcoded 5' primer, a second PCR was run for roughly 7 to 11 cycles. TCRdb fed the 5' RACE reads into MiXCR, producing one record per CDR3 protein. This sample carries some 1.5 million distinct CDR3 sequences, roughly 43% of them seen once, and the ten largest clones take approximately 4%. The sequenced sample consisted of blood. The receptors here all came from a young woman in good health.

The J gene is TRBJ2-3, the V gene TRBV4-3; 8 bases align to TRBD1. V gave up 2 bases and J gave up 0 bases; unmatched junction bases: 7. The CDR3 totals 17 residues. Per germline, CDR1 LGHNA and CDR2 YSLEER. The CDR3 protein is CASSQSRDRMSTDTQYF. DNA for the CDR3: TGCGCCAGCAGCCAAAGCCGGGACAGGATGAGCACAGATACGCAGTATTTT.

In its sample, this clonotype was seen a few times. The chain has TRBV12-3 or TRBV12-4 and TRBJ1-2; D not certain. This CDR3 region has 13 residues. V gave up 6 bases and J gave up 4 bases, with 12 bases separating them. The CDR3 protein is CASRSTVVYGYTF. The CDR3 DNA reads TGTGCCAGCAGAAGTACAGTCGTCTATGGCTACACCTTC.

The DNA of the CDR3 is TGTGCCAGCAGTTACACGACAGTGAACACCGGGGAGCTGTTTTTT. It is translated as CASSYTTVNTGELFF. The genes are TRBV6-2 or TRBV6-3 and TRBJ2-2, with D possibly TRBD1 on 5 matching bases. CDR1 is MNHEY and CDR2 is SVGEGT in the germline V gene. The CDR3 contains 15 residues. V lost 2 bases, J lost 1 base, and 8 bases lay in between.

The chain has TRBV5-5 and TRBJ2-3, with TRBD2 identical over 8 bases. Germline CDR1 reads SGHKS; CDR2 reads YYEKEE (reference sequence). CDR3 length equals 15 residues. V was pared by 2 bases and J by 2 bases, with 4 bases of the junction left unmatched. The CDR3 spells CASSFSGTPTDTQYF. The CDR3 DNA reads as TGTGCCAGCAGCTTTAGCGGGACTCCCACAGATACGCAGTATTTT.

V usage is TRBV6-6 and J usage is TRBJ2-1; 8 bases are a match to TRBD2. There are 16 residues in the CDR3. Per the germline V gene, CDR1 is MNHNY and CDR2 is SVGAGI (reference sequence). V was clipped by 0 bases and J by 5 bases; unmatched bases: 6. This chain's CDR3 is CASSYSAGVSDNEQFF. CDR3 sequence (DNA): TGTGCCAGCAGTTACTCAGCGGGGGTTTCCGACAATGAGCAGTTCTTC.

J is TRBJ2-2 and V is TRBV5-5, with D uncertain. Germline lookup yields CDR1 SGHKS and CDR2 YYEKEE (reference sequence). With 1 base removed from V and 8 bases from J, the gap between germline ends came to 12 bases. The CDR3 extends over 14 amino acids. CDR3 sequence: CASSLLRHDGELFF. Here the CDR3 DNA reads TGTGCCAGCAGCTTGCTACGGCATGATGGGGAGCTGTTTTTT.

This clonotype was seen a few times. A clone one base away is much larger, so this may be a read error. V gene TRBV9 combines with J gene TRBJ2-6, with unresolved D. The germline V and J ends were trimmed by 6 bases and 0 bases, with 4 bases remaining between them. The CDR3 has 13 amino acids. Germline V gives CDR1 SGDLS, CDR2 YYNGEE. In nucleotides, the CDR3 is TGTGCCAGCATAAGCTCTGGGGCCAACGTCCTGACTTTC. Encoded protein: CASISSGANVLTF.

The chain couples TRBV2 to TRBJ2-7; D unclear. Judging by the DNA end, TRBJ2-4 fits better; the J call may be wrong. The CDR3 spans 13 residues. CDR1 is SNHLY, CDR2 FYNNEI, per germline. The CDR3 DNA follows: TGTGCCAGCGCTACCGTGAGGCAGGACATTCAGTACTTC. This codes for CASATVRQDIQYF.

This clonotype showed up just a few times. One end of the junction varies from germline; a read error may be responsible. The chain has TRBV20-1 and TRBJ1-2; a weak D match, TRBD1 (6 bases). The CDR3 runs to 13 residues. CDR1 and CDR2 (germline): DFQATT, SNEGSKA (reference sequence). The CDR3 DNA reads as TGCAGTGCCAGAGAGGGGGTGATACATGGCTACACCTTC. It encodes CSAREGVIHGYTF.

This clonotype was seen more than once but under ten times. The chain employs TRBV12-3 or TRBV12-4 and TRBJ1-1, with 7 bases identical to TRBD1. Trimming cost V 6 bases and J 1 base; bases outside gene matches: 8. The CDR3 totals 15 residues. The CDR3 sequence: CASRTGDVGNTEAFF. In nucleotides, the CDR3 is TGTGCCAGCAGAACAGGGGACGTCGGGAACACTGAAGCTTTCTTT.

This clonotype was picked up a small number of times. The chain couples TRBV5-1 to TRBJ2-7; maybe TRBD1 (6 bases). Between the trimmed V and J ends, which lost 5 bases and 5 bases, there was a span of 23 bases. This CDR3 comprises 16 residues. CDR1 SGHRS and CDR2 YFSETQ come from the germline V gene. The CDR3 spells CASSGGTGQRFDEQYF. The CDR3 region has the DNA TGCGCCAGCAGTGGGGGCACAGGACAAAGGTTCGACGAGCAGTACTTC.

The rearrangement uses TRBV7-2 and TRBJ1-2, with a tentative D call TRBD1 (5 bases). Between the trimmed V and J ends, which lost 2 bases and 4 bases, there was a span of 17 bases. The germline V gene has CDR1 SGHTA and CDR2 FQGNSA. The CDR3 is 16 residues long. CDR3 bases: TGTGCCAGCAGCTTACAAACCGCCGGGACGGTCTATGGCTACACCTTC. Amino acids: CASSLQTAGTVYGYTF.

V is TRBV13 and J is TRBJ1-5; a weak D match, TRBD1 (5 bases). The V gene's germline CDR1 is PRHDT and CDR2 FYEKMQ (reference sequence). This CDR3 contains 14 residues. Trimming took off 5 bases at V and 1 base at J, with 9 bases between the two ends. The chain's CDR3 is CASSIRQSNQPQHF. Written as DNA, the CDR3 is TGTGCCAGCAGCATAAGACAGAGCAATCAGCCCCAGCATTTT.

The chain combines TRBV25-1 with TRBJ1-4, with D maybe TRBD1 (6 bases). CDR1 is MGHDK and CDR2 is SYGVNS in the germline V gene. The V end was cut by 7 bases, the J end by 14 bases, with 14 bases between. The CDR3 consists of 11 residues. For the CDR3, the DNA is TGTGCCAGCAACCTTGGGGGCAGGCTGTTTTTT. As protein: CASNLGGRLFF.

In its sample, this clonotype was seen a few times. CDR3 nucleotide sequence: TGTGCCAGCGGAACTCCTCCGGGACTAGCGGGAGTCGGCTCCTACGAGCAGTACTTC. This translates into CASGTPPGLAGVGSYEQYF. The V and J genes are TRBV6-2 or TRBV6-3 and TRBJ2-7; TRBD2 matches 14 bases. The germline V gene has CDR1 MNHEY and CDR2 SVGEGT. The CDR3 covers 19 residues. The ends lost 8 bases at V and 0 bases at J; junction bases unmatched: 15.

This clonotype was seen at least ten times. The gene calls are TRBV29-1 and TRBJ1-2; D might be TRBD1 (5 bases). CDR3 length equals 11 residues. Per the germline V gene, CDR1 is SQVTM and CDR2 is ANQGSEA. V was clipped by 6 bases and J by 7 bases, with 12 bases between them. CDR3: CSVKSGTGYTF. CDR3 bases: TGCAGCGTCAAAAGTGGGACTGGCTACACCTTC. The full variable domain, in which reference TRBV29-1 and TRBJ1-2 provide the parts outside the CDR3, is SAVISQKPSRDICQRGTSLTIQCQVDSQVTMMFWYRQQPGQSLTLIATANQGSEATYESGFVIDKFPISRPNLTFSTLTVSNMSPEDSSIYLCSVKSGTGYTFGSGTRLTVV.

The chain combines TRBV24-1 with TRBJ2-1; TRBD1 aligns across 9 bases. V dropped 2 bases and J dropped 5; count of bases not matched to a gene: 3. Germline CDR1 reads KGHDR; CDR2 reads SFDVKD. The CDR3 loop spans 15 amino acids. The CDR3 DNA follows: TGTGCCACCAGTGATTCCCGACAGGGGGACAATGAGCAGTTCTTC. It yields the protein CATSDSRQGDNEQFF.

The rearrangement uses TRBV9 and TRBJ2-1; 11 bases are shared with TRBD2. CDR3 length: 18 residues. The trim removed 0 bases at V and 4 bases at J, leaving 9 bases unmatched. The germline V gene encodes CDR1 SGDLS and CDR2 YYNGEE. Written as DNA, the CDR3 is TGTGCCAGCAGCGTAGCTACGCTAGCGGGAGGTGATTACAATGAGCAGTTCTTC. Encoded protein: CASSVATLAGGDYNEQFF.

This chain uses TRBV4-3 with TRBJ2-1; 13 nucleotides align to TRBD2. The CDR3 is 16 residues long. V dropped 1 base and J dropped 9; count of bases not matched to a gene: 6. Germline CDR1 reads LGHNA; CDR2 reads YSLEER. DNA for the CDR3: TGCGCCAGCAGCCAAGGATCGTGGACTAGCGGGGGTGAGCAGTTCTTC. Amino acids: CASSQGSWTSGGEQFF.

CDR3 nucleotides: TGTGCCAGCAGCCAAGACCAGCGGGAAACAGATACGCAGTATTTT. This gives the protein CASSQDQRETDTQYF. The J gene is TRBJ2-3, the V gene TRBV4-2, with 7 bases that match TRBD2. V was pared by 0 bases and J by 3 bases, with 3 bases of the junction left unmatched. Germline lookup yields CDR1 LGHNA and CDR2 YNFKEQ. The CDR3 has 15 amino acids.

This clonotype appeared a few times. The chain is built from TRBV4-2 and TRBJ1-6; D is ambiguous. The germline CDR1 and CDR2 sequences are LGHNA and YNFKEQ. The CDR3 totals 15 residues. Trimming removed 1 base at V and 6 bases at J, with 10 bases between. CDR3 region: CASSQGRQINSPLHF. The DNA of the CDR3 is TGTGCCAGCAGCCAAGGTCGGCAGATTAATTCACCCCTCCACTTT.